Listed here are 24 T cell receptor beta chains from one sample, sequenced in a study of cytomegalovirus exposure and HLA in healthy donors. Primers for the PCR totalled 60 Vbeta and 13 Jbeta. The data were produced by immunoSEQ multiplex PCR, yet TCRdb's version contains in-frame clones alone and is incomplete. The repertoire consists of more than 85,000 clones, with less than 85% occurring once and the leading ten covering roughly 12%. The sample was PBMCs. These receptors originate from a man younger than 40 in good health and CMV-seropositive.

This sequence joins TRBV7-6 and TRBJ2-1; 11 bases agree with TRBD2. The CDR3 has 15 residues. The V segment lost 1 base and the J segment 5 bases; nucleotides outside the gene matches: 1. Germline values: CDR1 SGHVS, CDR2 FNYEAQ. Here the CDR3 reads CASSLVAGGHNEQFF. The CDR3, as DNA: TGTGCCAGCAGCTTAGTAGCGGGGGGGCACAATGAGCAGTTCTTC.

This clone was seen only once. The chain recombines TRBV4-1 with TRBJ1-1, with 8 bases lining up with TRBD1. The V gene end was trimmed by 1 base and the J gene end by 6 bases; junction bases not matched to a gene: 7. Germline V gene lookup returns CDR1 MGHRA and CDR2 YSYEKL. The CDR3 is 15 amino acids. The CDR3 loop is CASSQVQGAKPEAFF. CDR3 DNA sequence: TGCGCCAGCAGCCAAGTCCAGGGGGCGAAACCTGAAGCTTTCTTT.

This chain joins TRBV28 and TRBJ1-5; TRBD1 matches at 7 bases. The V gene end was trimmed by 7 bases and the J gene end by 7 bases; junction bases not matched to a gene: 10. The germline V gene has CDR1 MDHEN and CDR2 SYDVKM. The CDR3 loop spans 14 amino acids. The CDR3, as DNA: TGTGCCAGCAACTTGGAACAGGGGTTCCAGCCCCAGCATTTT. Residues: CASNLEQGFQPQHF.

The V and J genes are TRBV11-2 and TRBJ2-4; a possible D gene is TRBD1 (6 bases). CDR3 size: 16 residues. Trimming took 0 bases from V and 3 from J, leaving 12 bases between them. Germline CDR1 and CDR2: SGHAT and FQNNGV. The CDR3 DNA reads TGTGCCAGCAGCTTAGAGACAGGATGGGGCAAAAACATTCAGTACTTC. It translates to CASSLETGWGKNIQYF.

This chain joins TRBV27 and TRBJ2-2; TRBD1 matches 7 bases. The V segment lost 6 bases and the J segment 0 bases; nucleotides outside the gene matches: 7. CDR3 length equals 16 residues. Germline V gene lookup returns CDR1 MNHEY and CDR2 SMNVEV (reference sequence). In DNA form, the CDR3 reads TGTGCCAGCAGCCCCCAGACAGGGCCGAACACCGGGGAGCTGTTTTTT. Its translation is CASSPQTGPNTGELFF.

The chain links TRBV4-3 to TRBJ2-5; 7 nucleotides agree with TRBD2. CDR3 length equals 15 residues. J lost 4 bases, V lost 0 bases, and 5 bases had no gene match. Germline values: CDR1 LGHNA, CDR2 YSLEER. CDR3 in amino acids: CASSQELASGETQYF. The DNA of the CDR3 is TGCGCCAGCAGCCAAGAACTAGCTAGCGGAGAGACCCAGTACTTC.

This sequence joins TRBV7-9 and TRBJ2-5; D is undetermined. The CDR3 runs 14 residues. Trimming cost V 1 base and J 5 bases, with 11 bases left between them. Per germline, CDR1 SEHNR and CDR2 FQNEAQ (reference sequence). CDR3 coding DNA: TGTGCCAGCAGCTTAGTGGTATCTCGGGAGACCCAGTACTTC. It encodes CASSLVVSRETQYF.

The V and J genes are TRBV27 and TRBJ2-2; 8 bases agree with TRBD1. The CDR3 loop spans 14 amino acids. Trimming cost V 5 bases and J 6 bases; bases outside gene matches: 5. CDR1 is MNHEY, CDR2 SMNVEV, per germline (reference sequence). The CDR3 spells CASSPDRVAGELFF. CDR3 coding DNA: TGTGCCAGCAGTCCGGACAGGGTTGCCGGGGAGCTGTTTTTT.

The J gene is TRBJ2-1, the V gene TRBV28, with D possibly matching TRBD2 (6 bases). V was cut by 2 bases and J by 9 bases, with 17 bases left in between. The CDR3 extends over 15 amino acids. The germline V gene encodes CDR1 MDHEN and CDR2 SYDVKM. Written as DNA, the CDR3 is TGTGCCAGCAGTTTAAGGGCCCCCCGGGGGAGTGAGCAGTTCTTC. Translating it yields CASSLRAPRGSEQFF.

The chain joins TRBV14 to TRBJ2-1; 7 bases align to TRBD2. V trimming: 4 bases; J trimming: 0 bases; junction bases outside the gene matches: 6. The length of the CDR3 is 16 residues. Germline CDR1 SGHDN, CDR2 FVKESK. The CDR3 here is CASSRGGPSSYNEQFF. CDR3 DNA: TGTGCCAGCAGCCGCGGGGGTCCGAGCTCCTACAATGAGCAGTTCTTC.

The CDR3, as DNA: TGTGCCAGCAGCTTAACAGGGGATATCCTGGGGACAGATACGCAGTATTTT. It is translated as CASSLTGDILGTDTQYF. The chain couples TRBV7-7 to TRBJ2-3; 7 bases align to TRBD1. The CDR3 length is 17 residues. V dropped 2 bases and J dropped 3; count of bases not matched to a gene: 11. Germline assignment: CDR1 SSHAT and CDR2 FNYEAQ (reference sequence). Complete variable domain (other parts from reference TRBV7-7 and TRBJ2-3): GAGVSQSPRYKVTKRGQDVTLRCDPISSHATLYWYQQALGQGPEFLTYFNYEAQPDKSGLPSDRFSAERPEGSISTLTIQRTEQRDSAMYRCASSLTGDILGTDTQYFGPGTRLTVL.

CDR3 sequence reads: CASSPKLNTEAFF. DNA of the CDR3: TGTGCCAGTAGTCCAAAATTGAACACTGAAGCTTTCTTT. This chain joins TRBV19 and TRBJ1-1; D gene unclear. This CDR3 is built from 13 residues. Germline assignment: CDR1 LNHDA and CDR2 SQIVND (reference sequence). V lost 5 bases to trimming and J lost 0 bases, with 7 bases between them.

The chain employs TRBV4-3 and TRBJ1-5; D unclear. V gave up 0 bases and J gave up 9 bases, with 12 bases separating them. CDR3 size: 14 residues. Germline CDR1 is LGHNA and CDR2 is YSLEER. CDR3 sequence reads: CASSQELGGWPQHF. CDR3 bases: TGCGCCAGCAGCCAAGAGCTGGGCGGGTGGCCCCAGCATTTT.

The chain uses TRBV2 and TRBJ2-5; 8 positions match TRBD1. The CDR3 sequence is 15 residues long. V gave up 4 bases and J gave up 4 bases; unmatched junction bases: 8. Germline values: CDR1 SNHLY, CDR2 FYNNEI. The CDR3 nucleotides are TGTGCCAGCAGTGGACTACAGGGGGTGAGAGAGACCCAGTACTTC. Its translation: CASSGLQGVRETQYF.

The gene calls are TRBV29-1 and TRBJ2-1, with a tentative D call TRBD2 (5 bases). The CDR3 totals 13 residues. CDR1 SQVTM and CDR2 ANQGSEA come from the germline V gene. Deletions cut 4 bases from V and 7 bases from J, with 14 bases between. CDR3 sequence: CSVVQQRGNEQFF. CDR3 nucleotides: TGCAGCGTTGTACAGCAACGGGGAAATGAGCAGTTCTTC.

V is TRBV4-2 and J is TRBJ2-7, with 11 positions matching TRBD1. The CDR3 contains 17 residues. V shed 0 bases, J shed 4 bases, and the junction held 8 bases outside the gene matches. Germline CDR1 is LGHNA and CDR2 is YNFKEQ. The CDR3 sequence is CASSQDLGQGVIYEQYF. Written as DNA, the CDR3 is TGTGCCAGCAGCCAAGATCTGGGACAGGGGGTTATTTACGAGCAGTACTTC.

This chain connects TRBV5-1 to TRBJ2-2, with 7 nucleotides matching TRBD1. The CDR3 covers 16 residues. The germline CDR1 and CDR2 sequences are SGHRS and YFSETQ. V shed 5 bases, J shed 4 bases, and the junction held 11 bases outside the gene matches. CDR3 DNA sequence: TGCGCCAGCAGTTCGCGACAGGGTCGAATCACCGGGGAGCTGTTTTTT. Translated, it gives CASSSRQGRITGELFF.

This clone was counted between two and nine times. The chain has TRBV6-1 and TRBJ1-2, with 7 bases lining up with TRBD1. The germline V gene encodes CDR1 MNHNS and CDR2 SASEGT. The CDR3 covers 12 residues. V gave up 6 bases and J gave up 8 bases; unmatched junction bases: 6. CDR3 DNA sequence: TGTGCCAGCAGCGCGACAGGGACCGGCTACACCTTC. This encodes CASSATGTGYTF.

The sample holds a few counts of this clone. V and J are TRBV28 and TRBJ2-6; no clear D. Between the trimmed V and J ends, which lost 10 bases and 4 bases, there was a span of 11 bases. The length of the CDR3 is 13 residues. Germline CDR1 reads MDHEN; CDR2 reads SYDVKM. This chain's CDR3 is CAIQRPGANVLTF. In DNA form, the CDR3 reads TGTGCCATCCAGAGGCCCGGGGCCAACGTCCTGACTTTC.

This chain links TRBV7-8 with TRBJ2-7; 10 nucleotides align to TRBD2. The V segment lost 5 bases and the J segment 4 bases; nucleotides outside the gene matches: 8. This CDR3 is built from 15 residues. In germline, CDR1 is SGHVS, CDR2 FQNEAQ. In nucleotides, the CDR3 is TGTGCCAGCAGCCGAACAGCGGGGGGGGGTTACGAGCAGTACTTC. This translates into CASSRTAGGGYEQYF.

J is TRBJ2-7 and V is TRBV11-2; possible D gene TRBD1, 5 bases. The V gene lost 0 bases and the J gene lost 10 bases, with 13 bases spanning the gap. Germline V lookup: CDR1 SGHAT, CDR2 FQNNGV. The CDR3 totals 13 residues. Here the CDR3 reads CASSLENPGNQYF. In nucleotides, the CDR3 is TGTGCCAGCAGCTTAGAGAATCCAGGGAACCAGTACTTC.

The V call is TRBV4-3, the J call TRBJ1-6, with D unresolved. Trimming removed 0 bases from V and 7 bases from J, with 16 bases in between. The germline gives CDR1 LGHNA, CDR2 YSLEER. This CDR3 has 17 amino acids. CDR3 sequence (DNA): TGCGCCAGCAGCCAAGAGTGGGGAGGCAGGTCAAATTCACCCCTCCACTTT. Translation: CASSQEWGGRSNSPLHF.

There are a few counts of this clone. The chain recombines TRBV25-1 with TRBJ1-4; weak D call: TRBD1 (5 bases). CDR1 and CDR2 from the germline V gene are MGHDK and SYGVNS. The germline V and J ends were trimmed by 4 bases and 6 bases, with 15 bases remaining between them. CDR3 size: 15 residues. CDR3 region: CASSGGLRADEKLFF. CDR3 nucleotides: TGTGCCAGCAGTGGGGGACTCCGGGCCGATGAAAAACTGTTTTTT.

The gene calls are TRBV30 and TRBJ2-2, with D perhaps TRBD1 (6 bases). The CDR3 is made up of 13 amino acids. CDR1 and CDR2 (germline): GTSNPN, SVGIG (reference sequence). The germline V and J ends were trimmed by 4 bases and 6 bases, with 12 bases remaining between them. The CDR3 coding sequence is TGTGCCTGGACGCACCCAGGGGCCGGGGAGCTGTTTTTT. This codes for CAWTHPGAGELFF.